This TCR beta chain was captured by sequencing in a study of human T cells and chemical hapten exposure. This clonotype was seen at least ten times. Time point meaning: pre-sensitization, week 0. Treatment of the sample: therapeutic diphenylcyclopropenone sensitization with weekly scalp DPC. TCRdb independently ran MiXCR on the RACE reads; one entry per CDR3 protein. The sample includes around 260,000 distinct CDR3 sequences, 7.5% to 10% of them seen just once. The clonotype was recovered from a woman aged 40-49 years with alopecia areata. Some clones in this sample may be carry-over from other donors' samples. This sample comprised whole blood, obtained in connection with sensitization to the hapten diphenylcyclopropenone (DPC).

CDR3 DNA: TGTGCCAGCTCACCCTCGGGAGGAGGATACGAGCAGTACTTC. Translation: CASSPSGGGYEQYF. V gene TRBV18 combines with J gene TRBJ2-7, with 7 bases matching TRBD2. The CDR3 totals 14 residues. The ends lost 3 bases at V and 4 bases at J; junction bases unmatched: 6. Germline CDR1 reads KGHSH; CDR2 reads LQKENI.